Listed below are T cell receptor beta chains from one sample, sequenced in a study of graft-versus-host responses after intestinal transplantation. Some clones are missing from TCRdb's copy, which holds only in-frame ones; the method was immunoSEQ multiplex PCR. The repertoire includes over 75,000 clones, about 82% of them detected once, and approximately 1.5% sits in the top ten. Sequencing used PBMCs, obtained 255 days after intestinal transplant. Receptors were obtained from a human patient who received an intestinal transplant, so some T cells may come from the graft donor. CDR3s include the opening cysteine and the closing phenylalanine or tryptophan. A D gene is named only where the DNA matches it firmly. The size of a clone is reported for some rows only, either as once, few or many, or as a class for expanded clones.

DNA	CDR3	size	D	V	J
TGTGCCAGCAGCTTCGGACAGGGCTCTGATACCCAGTACTTC	CASSFGQGSDTQYF	once	TRBD1	TRBV9	TRBJ2-5
TGCAGCGTTGCCTCCCCGCGGCGTTCAGCCTACGAGCAGTACTTC	CSVASPRRSAYEQYF	-	-	TRBV29-1	TRBJ2-7
TGTGCCAGCAGTGGCGTGAGGTGGAGGGAGAAAACCGGGGAGCTGTTTTTT	CASSGVRWREKTGELFF	-	-	TRBV2	TRBJ2-2
TGTGCCAGCAGCGGGTCCGAAGACGGCTACAATGAGCAGTTCTTC	CASSGSEDGYNEQFF	-	-	TRBV9	TRBJ2-1
TGTGCCAGCAGTTTGCCCTCCCTAGCGGGAGGGCCCACTGAGCAGTTCTTC	CASSLPSLAGGPTEQFF	-	TRBD2	TRBV27	TRBJ2-1
TGCGCCAGCAGCCAAGATTCGCGGGACGCGGATACGCAGTATTTT	CASSQDSRDADTQYF	-	-	TRBV4-3	TRBJ2-3
TGTGCCAGCAGTTTACAACAGGGGGTGAGCTACGAGCAGTACTTC	CASSLQQGVSYEQYF	-	TRBD1	TRBV27	TRBJ2-7
TGTGCCAGCAGTGTTGACGGAACCTCTGGGGCCAACGTCCTGACTTTC	CASSVDGTSGANVLTF	-	-	TRBV6-4	TRBJ2-6
TGTGCCAGCAGTGTAGGGGGACTAGCGGCCTACAATGAGCAGTTCTTC	CASSVGGLAAYNEQFF	-	TRBD2	TRBV6-1	TRBJ2-1
TGCGCCAGCAGCCAAGATTTGGGGAGTGGAAACACCATATATTTT	CASSQDLGSGNTIYF	few	-	TRBV4-1	TRBJ1-3
TGCAGCGTTTATGGGTCCGTAGGGAACACTGAAGCTTTCTTT	CSVYGSVGNTEAFF	few	-	TRBV29-1	TRBJ1-1
TGTGCCAGCAGTTACTCCCCAAGCGGGGGATCTAATGAGCAGTTCTTC	CASSYSPSGGSNEQFF	-	TRBD2	TRBV6-5	TRBJ2-1
TGTGCCAGCAGCTTAACGGTGAGCTCCTATAATTCACCCCTCCACTTT	CASSLTVSSYNSPLHF	-	-	TRBV5-6	TRBJ1-6
TGTGCCAGCAGCCTCCGGGGTAGCGGGGGGGCTGGTGATGAGCAGTTCTTC	CASSLRGSGGAGDEQFF	-	TRBD2	TRBV7-3	TRBJ2-1
TGTGCCAGCAGTCTATACAGGGGTGCGACTGAAGCTTTCTTT	CASSLYRGATEAFF	-	TRBD1	TRBV27	TRBJ1-1
TGTGCCAGTAAGATGGACCACTCTCTCTTGGGAGGGGAGCAAGAGACCCAGTACTTC	CASKMDHSLLGGEQETQYF	once	TRBD2	TRBV19	TRBJ2-5
TGCGCCAGCAGATTCGGGACAGCTAACTATGGCTACACCTTC	CASRFGTANYGYTF	few	TRBD1	TRBV5-1	TRBJ1-2
TGTGCCAGCAGCTCCGTGGTGGGTCGAAGTAGAGATACGCAGTATTTT	CASSSVVGRSRDTQYF	once	-	TRBV5-4	TRBJ2-3
TGTGCCAGCAGTTCCCCGGGACAGGGGTCCGACGAGCAGTACTTC	CASSSPGQGSDEQYF	-	TRBD1	TRBV5-8	TRBJ2-7
TGTGCCAGCAGCTTTTCCCACATCCTACTAGCGGGATATAGCACCGGGGAGCTGTTTTTT	CASSFSHILLAGYSTGELFF	-	TRBD2	TRBV7-8	TRBJ2-2
TGTGCCAGCAGCCGGGGGACTAGGGAGACCCAGTACTTC	CASSRGTRETQYF	-	TRBD2	TRBV7-2	TRBJ2-5
TGTGCCAGCAGCGTAAGCGGGGGGAGCGGGAGCTCCTACAATGAGCAGTTCTTC	CASSVSGGSGSSYNEQFF	-	TRBD2	TRBV9	TRBJ2-1
TGTGCCAGCAGTGACTCGAGGGGGCCCACAGATACGCAGTATTTT	CASSDSRGPTDTQYF	-	TRBD1	TRBV6-4	TRBJ2-3
TGTGCCAGCAGCTTACCGGGACAGGGAGGGGGCTACACCTTC	CASSLPGQGGGYTF	-	TRBD1	TRBV7-9	TRBJ1-2
TGCGCCAGCAGTGTAAGTCAGGGTCAGGGGGACTATGGCTACACCTTC	CASSVSQGQGDYGYTF	-	TRBD1	TRBV10-1	TRBJ1-2
TGTGCCAGCAGCTTGGCCGGTCGGGGGTACGAGCAGTACTTC	CASSLAGRGYEQYF	few	-	TRBV5-4	TRBJ2-7
TGTGCCAGCAGCCCGGGGGGGGAGCTGTTTTTT	CASSPGGELFF	few	-	TRBV7-9	TRBJ2-2
TGTGCCAGTAGTATAACAGGTTCTGATCAGCCCCAGCATTTT	CASSITGSDQPQHF	-	-	TRBV19	TRBJ1-5
TGTGCCAGCAGCTTTTGGTTAGGACAGGGTTCCACTGAAGCTTTCTTT	CASSFWLGQGSTEAFF	-	TRBD1	TRBV5-4	TRBJ1-1
TGCGCCAGCAGCCATCCGCGGACAGGGCTTCGCGATACGCAGTATTTT	CASSHPRTGLRDTQYF	-	TRBD1	TRBV4-1	TRBJ2-3
TGTGCCAGCTCACCTAGATTAGCGGGGCGCACAGATACGCAGTATTTT	CASSPRLAGRTDTQYF	-	TRBD2	TRBV18	TRBJ2-3
TGTGCCAGCTTGGGACTAGCGGGAGGATCGGGGGGTAATGAGCAGTTCTTC	CASLGLAGGSGGNEQFF	-	TRBD2	TRBV28	TRBJ2-1
TGTGCCAGCAGCTTACGGCCCGCGACAGGGGGCGCGGGGGATACGCAGTATTTT	CASSLRPATGGAGDTQYF	-	TRBD1	TRBV11-2	TRBJ2-3
TGTGCCAGCAGTGAGGAACACGAACAGCCCCAGCATTTT	CASSEEHEQPQHF	-	-	TRBV2	TRBJ1-5
TGTGCCAGTAGACCGACAGAGAACACTGAAGCTTTCTTT	CASRPTENTEAFF	-	-	TRBV19	TRBJ1-1
TGTGCCAGCAGTCTAGCGGGAGAGGACACGCAGTATTTT	CASSLAGEDTQYF	once	TRBD2	TRBV28	TRBJ2-3
TGTGCCAGCAGTTGGGGCGCTCTCACCGGGGAGCTGTTTTTT	CASSWGALTGELFF	-	-	TRBV27	TRBJ2-2
TGTGCCAGCAGTTCTCTGGATGGGGGTACTGAAGCTTTCTTT	CASSSLDGGTEAFF	-	-	TRBV6-6	TRBJ1-1
TGTGCCAGTAGTTATGGTCGAGCGGGCAACACTGAAGCTTTCTTT	CASSYGRAGNTEAFF	-	-	TRBV19	TRBJ1-1
TGTGCCAGCAGTTCCCCCGGGACTAGCGAGCACAATGAGCAGTTCTTC	CASSSPGTSEHNEQFF	-	TRBD2	TRBV27	TRBJ2-1
TGTGCCAGCAGCTCCCCCACTAGCGGGAACTACGAGCAGTACTTC	CASSSPTSGNYEQYF	-	TRBD2	TRBV28	TRBJ2-7
TGTGCCAGAAGCTTATCGGCCCCCTATGGCTACACCTTC	CARSLSAPYGYTF	few	-	TRBV5-3	TRBJ1-2
TGTGCCAGTAGTCCCCAGGGGGCGTCCTACGAGCAGTACTTC	CASSPQGASYEQYF	-	TRBD1	TRBV19	TRBJ2-7
TGTGCCAGCCTGGGACAGGGGGCAAATAATTCACCCCTCCACTTT	CASLGQGANNSPLHF	-	TRBD1	TRBV6-4	TRBJ1-6
TGCGCCAGCAGCCCCCACGGAGGGGGCGGTGGCTACACCTTC	CASSPHGGGGGYTF	-	TRBD1	TRBV5-1	TRBJ1-2
TGTGCCAGCAGTTTAGGACTAGGGGATACAGATACGCAGTATTTT	CASSLGLGDTDTQYF	-	TRBD2	TRBV5-4	TRBJ2-3
TGCGCCAGCAGCCAAGGACAGGGGGCGGACACTGAAGCTTTCTTT	CASSQGQGADTEAFF	once	TRBD1	TRBV4-1	TRBJ1-1
TGTGCCAGCACGTCGGGGACTGAAGCTTTCTTT	CASTSGTEAFF	-	-	TRBV27	TRBJ1-1
TGTGCCAGCAGGGGGTTCGGCAATGAGCAGTTCTTC	CASRGFGNEQFF	-	-	TRBV13	TRBJ2-1
TGTGCCAGCAGCCCCCGGACAGCTAGCACAGATACGCAGTATTTT	CASSPRTASTDTQYF	-	-	TRBV28	TRBJ2-3
TGTGCCAGTAGTATTAGGACAGGGAGTCTCACCGGGGAGCTGTTTTTT	CASSIRTGSLTGELFF	-	TRBD1	TRBV19	TRBJ2-2
TGTGCCAGCAGTGCCCACCCTAGCGGGAGGGCCTACAATGAGCAGTTCTTC	CASSAHPSGRAYNEQFF	-	TRBD2	TRBV6-1	TRBJ2-1